The 27 T cell receptor beta chains below all came from one sample that was sequenced in a study. TCRdb itself ran the 5' RACE reads through MiXCR, one entry per CDR3 protein. The sample shows 12,000 or so distinct CDR3 sequences, roughly 51% of them seen only once. Tregs were sorted as CD4+CD25+CD127-/low cells. The sample comprised tumor-infiltrating Tregs sorted from the breast tumor. The receptors originated from a female donor with breast cancer.

The V call is TRBV4-2, the J call TRBJ2-5; 11 bases line up with TRBD1. The CDR3 length is 16 residues. Trimming removed 3 bases from V and 4 bases from J; junction bases left unmatched: 7. The germline V gene encodes CDR1 LGHNA and CDR2 YNFKEQ. CDR3 coding DNA: TGTGCCAGCAGCCATGAAATCGGGACAGGGGGAGAGACCCAGTACTTC. Translation gives CASSHEIGTGGETQYF.

The genes are TRBV20-1 and TRBJ2-3; the match to TRBD2 covers 12 bases. This CDR3 has 17 amino acids. CDR1 and CDR2 from the germline V gene are DFQATT and SNEGSKA (reference sequence). V shed 6 bases and J 5 bases; nucleotides not matched to a gene: 15. This CDR3 is CSAYGTSGPAPRDTQYF. Written as DNA, the CDR3 is TGCAGTGCATATGGGACTAGCGGGCCCGCCCCACGAGATACGCAGTATTTT.

This chain connects TRBV12-3 or TRBV12-4 to TRBJ1-6; 7 bases line up with TRBD1. The trim removed 6 bases at V and 7 bases at J, leaving 6 bases unmatched. This CDR3 contains 14 residues. The CDR3: CASSSQGWNSPLHF. In nucleotides, the CDR3 is TGTGCCAGCAGCTCACAGGGGTGGAATTCACCCCTCCACTTT.

The rearrangement links TRBV12-3 or TRBV12-4 to TRBJ2-5, with 9 bases fitting TRBD2. V shed 3 bases and J 4 bases; nucleotides not matched to a gene: 12. There are 17 residues in the CDR3. CDR3 protein: CASSLFLAGGPGETQYF. The DNA of the CDR3 is TGTGCCAGCAGTTTGTTTTTGGCGGGAGGGCCGGGAGAGACCCAGTACTTC.

The V call is TRBV25-1, the J call TRBJ2-1; 9 bases are shared with TRBD2. Germline loops: CDR1 MGHDK, CDR2 SYGVNS. The CDR3 is 14 amino acids. Germline trimming cut 10 bases from V and 4 bases from J; bases unmatched to any gene: 8. CDR3 nucleotide sequence: TGTGCCACCGCCGGGACTAGCTCTTACAATGAGCAGTTCTTC. This sequence encodes CATAGTSSYNEQFF.

V and J are TRBV7-6 and TRBJ2-5, with a weak D call TRBD2 (6 bases). Germline lookup yields CDR1 SGHVS and CDR2 FNYEAQ. CDR3 length: 15 amino acids. V was trimmed by 0 bases and J by 1 base, leaving 9 bases between them. In DNA form, the CDR3 reads TGTGCCAGCAGCTTAGCTGGGGGGATCCAAGAGACCCAGTACTTC. Protein sequence: CASSLAGGIQETQYF.

The V and J genes are TRBV20-1 and TRBJ2-3; 11 bases are a match to TRBD2. V shed 1 base, J shed 7 bases, and the junction held 4 bases outside the gene matches. The germline V gene has CDR1 DFQATT and CDR2 SNEGSKA (reference sequence). CDR3 length: 14 residues. Written as DNA, the CDR3 is TGCAGTGCTAGAGCTGGGACTAGCGGATATACGCAGTATTTT. Translating gives CSARAGTSGYTQYF.

DNA of the CDR3: TGTGCCAGCAGCATGAGAGCCGGGGACGAGCAGTACGTC. This translates into CASSMRAGDEQYV. The chain combines TRBV7-2 with TRBJ2-7; D may be TRBD2 (5 bases). Germline V gives CDR1 SGHTA, CDR2 FQGNSA. Trimming cost V 5 bases and J 5 bases, with 13 bases left between them. The length of the CDR3 is 13 residues.

The genes are TRBV7-8 and TRBJ1-2; D uncertain. In germline, CDR1 is SGHVS, CDR2 FQNEAQ. The germline V and J ends were trimmed by 0 bases and 6 bases, with 14 bases remaining between them. The CDR3 has 15 residues. CDR3 amino acids: CASSLASGRIDGYTF. Here the CDR3 DNA reads TGTGCCAGCAGCTTAGCGTCTGGCAGGATCGATGGCTACACCTTC.

Only one count was recorded for this clonotype. The rearrangement links TRBV5-1 to TRBJ2-7; 9 nucleotides agree with TRBD1. Germline loops: CDR1 SGHRS, CDR2 YFSETQ. This CDR3 contains 15 residues. J was trimmed by 7 bases and V by 0 bases; bases with no gene match: 8. CDR3 sequence reads: CASSLAGDRVDEQYV. In DNA, the CDR3 is TGCGCCAGCAGCTTGGCCGGGGACAGGGTGGATGAGCAGTACGTC.

Turning to this clonotype: This is likely a read error, given that the CDR3 carries no conserved phenylalanine or tryptophan at its end. J is TRBJ1-2 and V is TRBV20-1, with D possibly TRBD1 on 6 matching bases. Germline assignment: CDR1 DFQATT and CDR2 SNEGSKA (reference sequence). V lost 4 bases and J 7 bases, leaving 19 bases between the germline ends. This CDR3 contains 14 residues. The chain's CDR3 is CSATNTAGGGGYTV. CDR3 coding DNA: TGCAGTGCTACTAATACCGCGGGGGGCGGTGGCTACACCGTC.

The chain is built from TRBV7-2 and TRBJ2-1, with 10 bases identical to TRBD2. The CDR3 totals 14 residues. Germline values: CDR1 SGHTA, CDR2 FQGNSA. V gave up 2 bases and J gave up 10 bases; unmatched junction bases: 5. The CDR3 is CASSLLTSGREQFF. The CDR3 nucleotides read TGTGCCAGCAGCTTACTGACTAGCGGGCGGGAGCAGTTCTTC.

This clonotype has only a few counts. The chain is built from TRBV12-3 or TRBV12-4 and TRBJ1-2; D not resolved. V was trimmed by 5 bases and J by 9 bases, leaving 16 bases between them. The CDR3 totals 13 residues. The CDR3 protein is CASSLRSPASYTF. DNA for the CDR3: TGTGCCAGCAGTCTCAGGAGCCCGGCGAGCTACACCTTC.

The chain couples TRBV7-2 to TRBJ2-3, with D unclear. The CDR3 is 11 amino acids. Germline values: CDR1 SGHTA, CDR2 FQGNSA. Deletions cut 4 bases from V and 2 bases from J, with 1 base between. In DNA form, the CDR3 reads TGTGCCAGCAGCTCCACAGATACGCAGTATTTT. Residues: CASSSTDTQYF.

This clonotype occurred a few times. The V gene is TRBV15, the J gene TRBJ1-1, with D unclear. Germline CDR1 and CDR2: LNHNV and YYDKDF (reference sequence). The CDR3 is 13 amino acids. V was cut by 3 bases and J by 7 bases, with 12 bases left in between. This CDR3 reads CATSRARNYEAFF. CDR3 nucleotide sequence: TGTGCCACCAGCAGGGCCAGAAACTATGAAGCTTTCTTT.

This chain's CDR3 is CASNPWGAQTEAFF. The CDR3 DNA is TGTGCCAGCAACCCGTGGGGGGCGCAGACTGAAGCTTTCTTT. The genes are TRBV7-2 and TRBJ1-1, with TRBD1 as a possible D gene (6 bases). Germline V gene sequence: CDR1 SGHTA, CDR2 FQGNSA. This CDR3 is 14 amino acids long. Trimming removed 7 bases at V and 5 bases at J, with 17 bases between.

The table lists this clonotype with a few counts. J is TRBJ2-1 and V is TRBV10-3; TRBD2 aligns across 11 bases. The CDR3 totals 16 residues. Germline V gene data show CDR1 as ENHRY and CDR2 as SYGVKD. V gave up 6 bases and J gave up 4 bases; unmatched junction bases: 8. The CDR3 nucleotides are TGTGCCATCAGGGAGACTAGCGGGGATAGTTACAATGAGCAGTTCTTC. It encodes CAIRETSGDSYNEQFF.

This clonotype was counted a few times. The chain is built from TRBV6-5 and TRBJ1-3; perhaps TRBD1 as D (5 bases). The CDR3 covers 13 residues. The germline gives CDR1 MNHEY, CDR2 SVGAGI. Trimming shortened V by 4 bases and J by 6 bases, and 10 bases separated the two germline ends. Written as DNA, the CDR3 is TGTGCCAGCAGTTCCACGACAGCAAACACCATATATTTT. Its protein product is CASSSTTANTIYF.

The chain is built from TRBV27 and TRBJ1-1, with a weak D call TRBD1 (5 bases). V lost 3 bases and J lost 2, with 10 bases in between. CDR1 is MNHEY, CDR2 SMNVEV, per germline (reference sequence). The length of the CDR3 is 14 residues. This chain's CDR3 is CASSLLGTNTEAFF. The CDR3 DNA follows: TGTGCCAGCAGTTTGCTAGGGACTAACACTGAAGCTTTCTTT.

In this sample, this clonotype turned up a few times. V gene TRBV29-1 combines with J gene TRBJ2-3, with D possibly matching TRBD1 (6 bases). CDR3 length: 14 amino acids. V lost 4 bases and J lost 5, with 16 bases in between. The V gene's germline CDR1 is SQVTM and CDR2 ANQGSEA. The CDR3 DNA reads as TGCAGCGTTGTCGGCGGTCCAGGGGTAGATACGCAGTATTTT. Translating gives CSVVGGPGVDTQYF.

The sample holds a few counts of this clonotype. The CDR3 DNA sequence: TGCGCCAGCAGCTCCATGACAGCCAGCTACGAGCAGTACTTC. It encodes CASSSMTASYEQYF. The rearrangement links TRBV5-1 to TRBJ2-7, with D possibly TRBD1 on 5 matching bases. Per germline, CDR1 SGHRS and CDR2 YFSETQ. This CDR3 comprises 14 residues. Trimming removed 3 bases at V and 3 bases at J, with 13 bases between.

The chain combines TRBV5-5 with TRBJ2-3; D possibly corresponds to TRBD1 (5 bases). The length of the CDR3 is 16 residues. Deletions cut 2 bases from V and 2 bases from J, with 15 bases between. Looked up from germline, CDR1 is SGHKS and CDR2 is YYEKEE (reference sequence). The CDR3 here is CASSFRVGRATDTQYF. The CDR3 nucleotides read TGTGCCAGCAGCTTTCGTGTTGGCAGGGCCACAGATACGCAGTATTTT.

In this sample, this clonotype turned up a few times. The chain carries TRBV20-1 and TRBJ2-3; maybe TRBD2 (5 bases). The germline V gene encodes CDR1 DFQATT and CDR2 SNEGSKA (reference sequence). Trimming removed 2 bases from V and 0 bases from J, with 9 bases in between. The CDR3 is 14 residues long. The CDR3 loop is CSARLAASTDTQYF. CDR3 in DNA: TGCAGTGCTAGACTAGCTGCTAGCACAGATACGCAGTATTTT.

The V call is TRBV5-1, the J call TRBJ2-7; D is undetermined. The CDR3 spans 13 residues. CDR1 SGHRS and CDR2 YFSETQ come from the germline V gene. The V and J ends lost 4 bases and 3 bases respectively, with 11 bases between them. The CDR3 loop reads CASSPDGYYEQYF. In DNA, the CDR3 is TGCGCCAGCAGCCCAGATGGATACTACGAGCAGTACTTC.

The chain combines TRBV7-6 with TRBJ1-4; no firm D call. CDR3 size: 13 residues. From germline, CDR1 is SGHVS and CDR2 FNYEAQ. V shed 8 bases and J shed 8 bases, with 15 bases lying between them. The chain's CDR3 is CASGPRGGEKLFF. For the CDR3, the DNA is TGTGCCAGCGGCCCGAGAGGAGGAGAAAAACTGTTTTTT.

The chain couples TRBV7-2 to TRBJ2-1; D is unclear. The CDR3 has 14 residues. Looked up from germline, CDR1 is SGHTA and CDR2 is FQGNSA. Deletions cut 5 bases from V and 16 bases from J, with 24 bases between. The CDR3 is CASSITHRRFAVFF. The CDR3 DNA follows: TGTGCCAGCAGCATTACCCACAGACGCTTTGCTGTCTTCTTC.

V and J are TRBV4-1 and TRBJ1-5; the D is unclear. CDR1 is MGHRA, CDR2 YSYEKL, per germline. V shed 1 base and J shed 6 bases, with 16 bases lying between them. This CDR3 spans 16 amino acids. As DNA, the CDR3 is TGCGCCAGCAGCCAAGGTCTTCCGGGGAGAAGTCAGCCCCAGCATTTT. It translates to CASSQGLPGRSQPQHF.